The clone carrying this T cell receptor beta chain came up once. Its antigen is currently unknown. Documented treatment: oral pan-JAK inhibitor, 5-10 mg twice daily. Peripheral blood samples and lesional scalp punch biopsies were obtained from alopecia areata patients. The entry originates in a study of CD8+ T cells in alopecia areata. Study at large: Tofacitinib administration persisted for 6 to 18 months, succeeded by 6 months off drug.

cDNA reverse transcribed from extracted RNA served as the sequencing template. Profiling relied on immunoSEQ multiplex PCR, and the TCRdb table lists in-frame clones only, not all of them. The sample includes 150,000 to 200,000 clones, less than 65% of them seen just once. This CDR3 is 13 amino acids long. Germline trimming cut 8 bases from V and 0 bases from J; bases unmatched to any gene: 6. Per germline, CDR1 GTSNPN and CDR2 SVGIG (reference sequence). Study outcomes and limitations: Alopecia totalis/universalis scalp especially showed more expanded CD8+ clones than normal scalp. Many expanded lesional clones remained in scalp and blood on tofacitinib.

J is TRBJ1-1 and V is TRBV30; 7 bases align to TRBD1. The receptor was derived from a human donor with alopecia areata. This specimen consisted of CD4+ T cells sorted from blood, obtained at week 24, from a patient treated with tofacitinib. CDR3: CAATGDMNTEAFF. The CDR3 DNA reads TGTGCCGCTACAGGGGATATGAACACTGAAGCTTTCTTT.